Sequencing of this T cell receptor (beta chain) was carried out in a study of blood T cells in healthy people across ages. The germline CDR1 and CDR2 sequences are MNHNY and SVGAGI (reference sequence). The CDR3 is made up of 12 amino acids. About this clonotype itself: Antigen: not known. A read error may account for a junction end that differs from germline.

Whole-study findings and limits: Donor CMV status, an unknown factor, possibly confounded changes in expanded clonotypes. Strong correlation existed between TCR beta diversity and naive T cell percentage. Per-million-T-cell TCR beta diversity fell roughly linearly with age.

Alongside a J-beta primer mix, a sample-barcoded 5' primer served in a second PCR lasting roughly 7 to 11 cycles. With 12 random nucleotides, a template-switch adaptor tagged each individual cDNA molecule. TCRdb recomputed calls from the 5' RACE reads with MiXCR, one row per CDR3 protein. The sample contains 550,000 to 800,000 distinct CDR3 sequences, around 21% of which appear only once. This TCR derives from a man aged 70 or older in good health. Source material: blood. The V gene is TRBV6-6, the J gene TRBJ1-5; no clear D gene. The CDR3 spells CAGSDSNQPQHF. The CDR3 DNA reads as TGTGCCGGCAGTGATAGCAATCAGCCCCAGCATTTT.